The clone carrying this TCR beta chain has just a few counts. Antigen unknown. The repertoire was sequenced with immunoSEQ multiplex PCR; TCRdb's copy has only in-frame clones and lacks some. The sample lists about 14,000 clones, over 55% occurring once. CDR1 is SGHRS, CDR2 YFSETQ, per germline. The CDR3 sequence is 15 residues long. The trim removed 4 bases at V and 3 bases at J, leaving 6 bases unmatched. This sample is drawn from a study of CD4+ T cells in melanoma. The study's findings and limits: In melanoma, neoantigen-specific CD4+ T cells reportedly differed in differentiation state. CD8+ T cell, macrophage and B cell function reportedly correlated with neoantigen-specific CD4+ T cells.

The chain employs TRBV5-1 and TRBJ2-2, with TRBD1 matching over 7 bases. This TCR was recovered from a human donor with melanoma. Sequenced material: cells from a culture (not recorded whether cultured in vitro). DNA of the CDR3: TGCGCCAGCAGCACAAGGACAGGATACACCGGGGAGCTGTTTTTT. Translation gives CASSTRTGYTGELFF. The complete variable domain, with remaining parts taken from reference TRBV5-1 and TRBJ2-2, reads KAGVTQTPRYLIKTRGQQVTLSCSPISGHRSVSWYQQTPGQGLQFLFEYFSETQRNKGNFPGRFSGRQFSNSRSEMNVSTLELGDSALYLCASSTRTGYTGELFFGEGSRLTVL.